What follows are 6 T cell receptor beta chains derived from one specimen sequenced in a study of cytomegalovirus exposure and HLA in healthy donors. PCR used 60 Vbeta primers and 13 Jbeta primers. The table came from immunoSEQ multiplex PCR; TCRdb's copy has only in-frame clones and leaves some out. The sample has about 120,000 clones, approximately 80% seen once. Sequenced input: PBMCs. Receptors were obtained from a man in his late teens or twenties in good health and CMV-seropositive.

The genes are TRBV7-6 and TRBJ2-7; 10 bases agree with TRBD1. CDR1 is SGHVS and CDR2 is FNYEAQ in the germline V gene. CDR3 length equals 16 residues. Unmatched junction bases numbered 6, after V lost 2 bases and J lost 2 bases. For the CDR3, the DNA is TGTGCCAGCAGCTTAATTCCGGACAGGGGGACCTACGAGCAGTACTTC. This codes for CASSLIPDRGTYEQYF.

The V and J genes are TRBV5-4 and TRBJ2-1; the match to TRBD2 covers 8 bases. The CDR3 spans 17 residues. The junction had 10 bases not matched to a gene; V was cut back by 0 bases and J by 5 bases. Germline CDR1 is SGHNT and CDR2 is YYREEE (reference sequence). In DNA, the CDR3 is TGTGCCAGCAGCTTGGCCGTCTTCGGGGGGGCTGACAATGAGCAGTTCTTC. It yields the protein CASSLAVFGGADNEQFF.

V gene TRBV4-1 combines with J gene TRBJ2-2; 9 bases are shared with TRBD1. The germline V gene encodes CDR1 MGHRA and CDR2 YSYEKL. The CDR3 covers 16 residues. V shed 4 bases and J 5 bases; nucleotides not matched to a gene: 8. The CDR3 loop reads CASSRTPGTGTGELFF. CDR3 bases: TGCGCCAGCAGCCGTACCCCAGGGACAGGGACCGGGGAGCTGTTTTTT.

The DNA of the CDR3 is TGTGCCAGCAGTTTACAGGGAAATGAAAAACTGTTTTTT. Amino acids: CASSLQGNEKLFF. The chain employs TRBV6-1 and TRBJ1-4, with D maybe TRBD1 (6 bases). The CDR3 totals 13 residues. Germline lookup yields CDR1 MNHNS and CDR2 SASEGT. The ends were cut back, 5 bases at V and 5 bases at J, with 9 bases in the middle.

The rearrangement links TRBV29-1 to TRBJ2-5; 7 nucleotides agree with TRBD1. The assigned J gene may be wrong: the sequence end matches TRBJ2-7 better. CDR3 size: 14 residues. Germline V lookup: CDR1 SQVTM, CDR2 ANQGSEA. CDR3 DNA: TGCAGCGTTGAAGATACAGGGGTTTCCTACGAGCAGTACTTC. Encoded protein: CSVEDTGVSYEQYF.

The rearrangement links TRBV18 to TRBJ1-1; 7 bases agree with TRBD1. V lost 6 bases and J lost 1; bases outside the gene matches: 8. The CDR3 length is 15 residues. CDR1 and CDR2 (germline): KGHSH, LQKENI. CDR3 protein: CASSYSGTANTEAFF. The CDR3 DNA reads as TGTGCCAGCTCCTACTCCGGGACAGCGAACACTGAAGCTTTCTTT.